One sample yielded the 15 T cell receptor beta chains listed below, sequenced in a study of OX40 agonist ivuxolimab in advanced cancers. TCRdb keeps only in-frame clones here, not all; method: immunoSEQ multiplex PCR. Of more than 50,000 clones listed, about nine tenths are singletons. Here the sequenced sample was CD4+ or CD8+ T cells sorted from blood, taken in a trial of the OX40 agonist ivuxolimab. The receptor source for this set is an adult with an advanced solid tumor such as melanoma, head and neck, liver or kidney cancer.

V and J are TRBV23-1 and TRBJ1-5, with unresolved D. TRBV23-1 is given ORF status, its function remaining uncertain. Trimming removed 0 bases from V and 7 bases from J, with 4 bases in between. The CDR3 length is 12 residues. The CDR3 spells CASSQSGQPQHF. The CDR3 DNA follows: TGCGCCAGCAGTCAATCTGGACAGCCCCAGCATTTT.

The V and J genes are TRBV27 and TRBJ2-1; TRBD2 agrees at 12 bases. Germline CDR1 reads MNHEY; CDR2 reads SMNVEV (reference sequence). The J segment lost 8 bases and the V segment lost 3 bases, leaving 2 bases of the junction unmatched. The CDR3 spans 14 residues. CDR3 sequence reads: CASSLTSGSHEQFF. In nucleotides, the CDR3 is TGTGCCAGCAGTTTGACTAGCGGGAGCCATGAGCAGTTCTTC.

This chain connects TRBV6-5 to TRBJ2-7, with 7 bases matching TRBD1. Trimming cost V 4 bases and J 0 bases; bases outside gene matches: 3. In germline, CDR1 is MNHEY, CDR2 SVGAGI. The CDR3 contains 14 residues. The CDR3 here is CASSSGTDSYEQYF. The CDR3 region has the DNA TGTGCCAGCAGTTCCGGGACAGACTCCTACGAGCAGTACTTC.

J is TRBJ2-7 and V is TRBV28, with D unresolved. The CDR3 spans 13 residues. The germline gives CDR1 MDHEN, CDR2 SYDVKM. With 8 bases removed from V and 6 bases from J, the gap between germline ends came to 17 bases. The CDR3: CASSKGFTGEQYF. CDR3 DNA sequence: TGTGCCAGCTCTAAGGGCTTTACGGGCGAGCAGTACTTC.

The DNA of the CDR3 is TGTGCCACCAGCAGAGGGGCCCTGAGCGTGACAGAGGATGGCTACACCTTC. This sequence encodes CATSRGALSVTEDGYTF. This rearrangement joins TRBV15 to TRBJ1-2; D is perhaps TRBD1 (5 bases). The CDR3 is made up of 17 amino acids. The ends were cut back, 1 base at V and 6 bases at J, with 21 bases in the middle. Per germline, CDR1 LNHNV and CDR2 YYDKDF (reference sequence).

The chain couples TRBV5-1 to TRBJ2-1, with 9 bases lining up with TRBD2. CDR1 SGHRS and CDR2 YFSETQ come from the germline V gene. The trim removed 2 bases at V and 10 bases at J, leaving 13 bases unmatched. This CDR3 has 16 amino acids. CDR3 in DNA: TGCGCCAGCAGCTTCCCCGGGACTAGCCAAAAAGGGGAGCAGTTCTTC. It codes for CASSFPGTSQKGEQFF.

Turning to this clone: This sample also contains other DNA sequences that code for the same CDR3. The chain links TRBV29-1 to TRBJ2-1, with 8 positions matching TRBD1. The germline V gene has CDR1 SQVTM and CDR2 ANQGSEA. Trimming removed 4 bases from V and 5 bases from J; junction bases left unmatched: 7. This CDR3 has 14 amino acids. The CDR3 nucleotides read TGCAGCGTTGGAAACAGGGGGACGCACAATGAGCAGTTCTTC. It encodes CSVGNRGTHNEQFF.

This chain connects TRBV30 to TRBJ1-2, with D tentatively TRBD1 (6 bases). V was pared by 2 bases and J by 8 bases, with 18 bases between. This CDR3 comprises 14 residues. Germline assignment: CDR1 GTSNPN and CDR2 SVGIG (reference sequence). This CDR3 reads CAWSSPPNREGYTF. Written as DNA, the CDR3 is TGTGCCTGGAGTTCACCTCCTAACAGGGAGGGCTACACCTTC.

This chain links TRBV10-2 with TRBJ2-2; D is undetermined. Trimming stripped 2 bases from V and 6 bases from J, with 13 bases between. The CDR3 has 15 residues. The germline V gene has CDR1 WSHSY and CDR2 SAAADI. The CDR3 reads CASSEARPRAGELFF. The CDR3 DNA is TGCGCCAGCAGTGAGGCCCGGCCTAGGGCCGGGGAGCTGTTTTTT.

V usage is TRBV28 and J usage is TRBJ2-2, with D unresolved. Trimming took 6 bases from V and 5 from J, leaving 4 bases between them. The CDR3 sequence is 11 residues long. Germline V gene lookup returns CDR1 MDHEN and CDR2 SYDVKM. CDR3 residues: CASSSTGELFF. The CDR3 DNA is TGTGCCAGCAGCAGTACCGGGGAGCTGTTTTTT.

V is TRBV5-5 and J is TRBJ1-5; perhaps TRBD1 as D (5 bases). V shed 4 bases and J shed 0 bases, with 11 bases lying between them. Germline V gives CDR1 SGHKS, CDR2 YYEKEE (reference sequence). The CDR3 extends over 15 amino acids. CDR3 sequence: CASSPPGTSNQPQHF. The CDR3 DNA reads as TGTGCCAGCAGCCCCCCGGGGACTAGCAATCAGCCCCAGCATTTT.

V is TRBV4-1 and J is TRBJ1-1; D not certain. Germline CDR1 is MGHRA and CDR2 is YSYEKL. The V end lost 1 base, the J end lost 4 bases, and 16 bases lay between the germline ends. This CDR3 has 16 residues. The CDR3 spells CASSQVNRVGGTEAFF. The CDR3 DNA follows: TGCGCCAGCAGCCAAGTCAATCGGGTTGGCGGCACTGAAGCTTTCTTT.

Points on this clone: Different DNA sequences within this sample yield the same CDR3. The chain uses TRBV10-3 and TRBJ1-5; D gene ambiguous. CDR1 ENHRY and CDR2 SYGVKD come from the germline V gene. With 4 bases removed from V and 7 bases from J, the gap between germline ends came to 11 bases. The CDR3 contains 13 residues. This CDR3 is CAISAALAQPQHF. The DNA for the CDR3 is TGTGCCATCAGTGCCGCGTTAGCGCAGCCCCAGCATTTT.

This clone has just a few counts. This chain joins TRBV28 and TRBJ1-2; TRBD1 matches 9 bases. V trimming: 7 bases; J trimming: 6 bases; junction bases outside the gene matches: 3. Germline CDR1 and CDR2: MDHEN and SYDVKM. The CDR3 has 12 amino acids. CDR3 DNA sequence: TGTGCCAGCACCGGGGACAGGGATGGCTACACCTTC. Its protein product is CASTGDRDGYTF.

The J gene is TRBJ2-7, the V gene TRBV28; D perhaps matches TRBD1 (7 bases). This CDR3 is built from 13 residues. V shed 5 bases and J shed 5 bases, with 13 bases lying between them. Germline V gene lookup returns CDR1 MDHEN and CDR2 SYDVKM. DNA of the CDR3: TGTGCCAGCAGTCAGGGGGGTCACAACGAGCAGTACTTC. It encodes CASSQGGHNEQYF.